Judged by abundance, the clone carrying this TCR beta chain is medium-sized (0.01 to 0.1%). The target antigen is unknown. V lost 2 bases to trimming and J lost 6 bases; unmatched junction nucleotides: 4. This CDR3 comprises 13 residues. Germline CDR1 and CDR2: ENHRY and SYGVKD. The data were taken from a study of T-cell reconstitution after alpha-beta-depleted transplantation in children. Study results and limitations: Several hundred rapidly expanded clones from non-depleted graft cells reportedly supplied alpha-beta T cells about two months post-transplant. T-cell numbers and diversity, one year after transplant, stemmed largely from T cells that were newly produced. In some patients, recipient T cells and intrathymic progenitors surviving conditioning explained high day-60 diversity.

The authors prepared the TCRbeta library with unique molecular identifiers. TCRdb re-analysed the PCR reads in MiXCR, keeping a single row per CDR3 protein. Of around 16,000 distinct CDR3 sequences detected, approximately 5.3% appear once; the ten largest clones hold about 7.2%. The gene calls are TRBV10-3 and TRBJ2-7, with 7 bases lining up with TRBD2. Sequenced here: PBMCs, sampled before TCRalphabeta/CD19-depleted stem cell transplant. This TCR was recovered from a boy between 10 and 17 years old with acute lymphoblastic leukemia, due to receive a stem cell transplant. In nucleotides, the CDR3 is TGTGCCATCAGTGAGCCAAGCGGGATCGAGCAGTACTTC. Its translation is CAISEPSGIEQYF.